One TCR beta chain is described in this entry. Its cognate antigen is unknown. This entry comes from a study of cytomegalovirus exposure and HLA in healthy donors. Overall study: Prior work identified 95 million to 120 million unique TCR beta sequences in around 170 million T cells.

Broader study findings: It was assumed in the presence/absence analyses that sequencing depth was roughly uniform across donors.

The PCR ran on 60 Vbeta and 13 Jbeta primers. Sequencing was performed with immunoSEQ multiplex PCR; in TCRdb, only in-frame clones are kept and a portion is missing. The sample has roughly 150,000 clones, around 80% seen once. The trim removed 3 bases at V and 9 bases at J, leaving 8 bases unmatched. This CDR3 has 14 amino acids. Germline CDR1 is SQVTM and CDR2 is ANQGSEA. The clonotype comes from a man aged 18 to 29 in good health and CMV-seropositive. The chain employs TRBV29-1 and TRBJ2-1; 10 bases agree with TRBD1. Sequenced sample: PBMCs. The CDR3 loop reads CSVDRRQGAGEQFF. The DNA of the CDR3 is TGCAGCGTTGATCGGCGACAGGGGGCGGGTGAGCAGTTCTTC.